The 7 T cell receptor beta chains reported below all come from one sample, sequenced in a study of blood T cell repertoires in COVID-19. Clones were sequenced by immunoSEQ multiplex PCR, and TCRdb holds only the in-frame ones, with some missing. The repertoire consists of approximately 220,000 clones, with around 83% occurring once and the leading ten covering approximately 6.6%. Sequencing was performed on PBMCs or T cells enriched from blood (not recorded which). These receptors all stem from a woman in her forties who had recovered from COVID-19.

The chain links TRBV19 to TRBJ2-5, with 8 bases matching TRBD1. The ends lost 6 bases at V and 5 bases at J; junction bases unmatched: 8. The CDR3 has 14 residues. Germline CDR1 is LNHDA and CDR2 is SQIVND (reference sequence). The CDR3 is CASSLQGARETQYF. The CDR3 coding sequence is TGTGCCAGTAGCTTGCAGGGGGCGCGGGAGACCCAGTACTTC.

This clone showed up just once. The rearrangement links TRBV9 to TRBJ2-6, with 7 bases aligning to TRBD2. V was clipped by 1 base and J by 0 bases; unmatched bases: 1. CDR3 length: 16 amino acids. From germline, CDR1 is SGDLS and CDR2 YYNGEE. The CDR3 spells CASSVRGDSGANVLTF. The DNA of the CDR3 is TGTGCCAGCAGCGTACGGGGGGACTCTGGGGCCAACGTCCTGACTTTC.

This clone was seen a single time. V is TRBV7-8 and J is TRBJ2-7; 14 bases match TRBD2. The germline V gene encodes CDR1 SGHVS and CDR2 FQNEAQ. After removal of 3 bases from V and 3 bases from J, the junction contained 16 bases not matched to a gene. The CDR3 has 20 amino acids. The CDR3, as DNA: TGTGCCAGCAGCTTGGCCGCCCAGGGACTAGCGGGAGCCGGTCGCTACGAGCAGTACTTC. Its translation: CASSLAAQGLAGAGRYEQYF.

This sequence joins TRBV11-2 and TRBJ1-3; the D is unclear. This CDR3 has 14 residues. V was pared by 8 bases and J by 4 bases, with 15 bases between. Germline CDR1 and CDR2: SGHAT and FQNNGV. The CDR3 coding sequence is TGTGCCAGCGGAAACTTGCGGTCGGGAAACACCATATATTTT. It specifies CASGNLRSGNTIYF. Filled out from reference TRBV11-2 and TRBJ1-3, the complete variable domain reads EAGVAQSPRYKIIEKRQSVAFWCNPISGHATLYWYQQILGQGPKLLIQFQNNGVVDDSQLPKDRFSAERLKGVDSTLKIQPAKLEDSAVYLCASGNLRSGNTIYFGEGSWLTVV.

This chain uses TRBV28 with TRBJ2-1; TRBD1 matches 9 bases. The CDR3 is made up of 24 amino acids. J lost 0 bases, V lost 7 bases, and 31 bases had no gene match. Looked up from germline, CDR1 is MDHEN and CDR2 is SYDVKM. The CDR3 DNA reads TGTGCCAGCAAAGCAAAGCTGGGACAGGGAAGGGTAGGGGAGCGGAGGAGCTCCTACAATGAGCAGTTCTTC. It is translated as CASKAKLGQGRVGERRSSYNEQFF.

This clone was counted a single time. This chain links TRBV19 with TRBJ1-4; D ambiguous. The CDR3 runs to 15 residues. Trimming shortened V by 6 bases and J by 3 bases, and 14 bases separated the two germline ends. Germline assignment: CDR1 LNHDA and CDR2 SQIVND (reference sequence). CDR3 coding DNA: TGTGCCAGTAGAGCCTCGACGGGATCTAATGAAAAACTGTTTTTT. This translates into CASRASTGSNEKLFF.

The chain uses TRBV30 and TRBJ1-2; no firm D call. V lost 3 bases and J 0 bases, leaving 8 bases between the germline ends. The CDR3 runs 13 residues. CDR1 is GTSNPN, CDR2 SVGIG, per germline (reference sequence). The CDR3, as DNA: TGTGCCTGGAGGCCCGGGGCTAACTATGGCTACACCTTC. It is translated as CAWRPGANYGYTF.